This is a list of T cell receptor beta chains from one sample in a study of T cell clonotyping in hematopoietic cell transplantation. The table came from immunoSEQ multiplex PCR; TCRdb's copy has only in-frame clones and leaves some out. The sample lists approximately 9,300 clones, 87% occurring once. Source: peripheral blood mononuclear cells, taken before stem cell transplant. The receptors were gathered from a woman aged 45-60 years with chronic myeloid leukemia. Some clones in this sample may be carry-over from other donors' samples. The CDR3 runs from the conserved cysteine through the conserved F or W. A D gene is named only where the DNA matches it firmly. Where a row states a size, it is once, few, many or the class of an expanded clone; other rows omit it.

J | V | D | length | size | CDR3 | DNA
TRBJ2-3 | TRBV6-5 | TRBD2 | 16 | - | CASSYSLAGGPDTQYF | TGTGCCAGCAGTTACTCTCTAGCGGGAGGCCCAGATACGCAGTATTTT
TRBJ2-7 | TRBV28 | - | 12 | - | CASGSETYEQYF | TGTGCCAGCGGCTCCGAAACCTACGAGCAGTACTTC
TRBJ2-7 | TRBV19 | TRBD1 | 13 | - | CASRGTGSYEQYF | TGTGCCAGCCGAGGGACAGGGTCATACGAGCAGTACTTC
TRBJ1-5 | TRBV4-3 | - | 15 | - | CASSQDSGRNQPQHF | TGCGCCAGCAGCCAGGACTCAGGGAGGAATCAGCCCCAGCATTTT
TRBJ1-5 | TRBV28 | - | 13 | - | CASVGPWGQPQHF | TGTGCCAGCGTGGGACCCTGGGGTCAGCCCCAGCATTTT
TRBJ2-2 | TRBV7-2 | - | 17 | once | CASSPEGSSASTGELFF | TGTGCCAGCAGCCCAGAAGGGTCCTCCGCATCCACCGGGGAGCTGTTTTTT
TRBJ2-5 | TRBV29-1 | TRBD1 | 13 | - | CSVGQGVQETQYF | TGCAGCGTTGGACAGGGAGTCCAAGAGACCCAGTACTTC
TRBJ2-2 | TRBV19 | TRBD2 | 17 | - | CASSTHLGGSLTGELFF | TGTGCCAGTAGTACCCACCTGGGCGGGAGTCTGACCGGGGAGCTGTTTTTT
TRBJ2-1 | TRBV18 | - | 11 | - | CASSPSSEQFF | TGTGCCAGCTCACCCAGCAGTGAGCAGTTCTTC
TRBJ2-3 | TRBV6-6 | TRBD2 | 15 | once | CASSYLAASTDTQYF | TGTGCCAGCAGTTACCTAGCGGCTAGCACAGATACGCAGTATTTT
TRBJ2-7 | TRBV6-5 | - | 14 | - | CASKQSYSSYEQYF | TGTGCCAGCAAACAATCATACTCTTCCTACGAGCAGTACTTC
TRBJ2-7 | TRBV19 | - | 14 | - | CASSKNRDQYEQYF | TGTGCCAGTAGTAAAAACAGGGATCAATACGAGCAGTACTTC
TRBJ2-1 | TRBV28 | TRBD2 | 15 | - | CASRAAGTNYNEQFF | TGTGCCAGCAGGGCAGCGGGAACGAACTACAATGAGCAGTTCTTC
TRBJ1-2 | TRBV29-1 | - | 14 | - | CSAQAGGPNYGYTF | TGCAGCGCCCAGGCGGGGGGACCTAACTATGGCTACACCTTC
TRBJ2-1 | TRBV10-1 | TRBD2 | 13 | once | CASSVVAGAEQFF | TGCGCCAGCTCGGTGGTAGCGGGAGCTGAGCAGTTCTTC
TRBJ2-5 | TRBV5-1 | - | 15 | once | CASSFSSGSGETQYF | TGCGCCAGCAGCTTCTCCTCCGGGAGCGGGGAGACCCAGTACTTC
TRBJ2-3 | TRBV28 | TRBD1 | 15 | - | CASRHGTGGPDTQYF | TGTGCCAGCAGACATGGGACAGGGGGCCCAGATACGCAGTATTTT
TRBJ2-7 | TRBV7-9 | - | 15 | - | CASSASGDYSYEQYF | TGTGCCAGCAGCGCCTCAGGGGATTACTCCTACGAGCAGTACTTC
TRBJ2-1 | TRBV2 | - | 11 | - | CASRAGSREFF | TGTGCCAGCAGAGCCGGCTCTCGGGAGTTCTTC
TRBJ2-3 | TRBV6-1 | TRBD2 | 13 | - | CASSVAGADTQYF | TGTGCCAGCAGTGTTGCGGGAGCAGATACGCAGTATTTT
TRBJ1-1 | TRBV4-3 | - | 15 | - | CASSQAMGGHTEAFF | TGCGCCAGCAGCCAAGCCATGGGGGGACACACTGAAGCTTTCTTT
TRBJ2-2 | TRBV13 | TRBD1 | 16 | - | CASSLDRGIDTGELFF | TGTGCCAGCAGCTTGGACAGGGGAATAGACACCGGGGAGCTGTTTTTT
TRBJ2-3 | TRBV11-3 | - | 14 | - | CASSPHRDTDTQYF | TGTGCCAGCAGCCCCCACAGGGACACAGATACGCAGTATTTT
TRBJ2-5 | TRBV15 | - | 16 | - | CATSRVGGNRGETQYF | TGTGCCACCAGCAGAGTCGGAGGGAACAGGGGCGAGACCCAGTACTTC
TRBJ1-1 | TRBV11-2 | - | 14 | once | CASSLAQMNTEAFF | TGTGCCAGCAGCTTAGCCCAGATGAACACTGAAGCTTTCTTT
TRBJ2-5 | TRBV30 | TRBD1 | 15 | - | CAWSGGQGRGETQYF | TGTGCCTGGAGTGGGGGACAGGGAAGAGGAGAGACCCAGTACTTC
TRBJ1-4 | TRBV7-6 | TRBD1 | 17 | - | CASSPRQGLATNEKLFF | TGTGCCAGCAGCCCGAGACAGGGTTTAGCAACTAATGAAAAACTGTTTTTT
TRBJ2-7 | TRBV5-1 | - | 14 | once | CASSLQTHAYEQYF | TGCGCCAGCAGCCTACAGACTCACGCCTACGAGCAGTACTTC
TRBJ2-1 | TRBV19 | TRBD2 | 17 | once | CASSMTAGGWGHNEQFF | TGTGCCAGTAGTATGACGGCGGGAGGTTGGGGACACAATGAGCAGTTCTTC
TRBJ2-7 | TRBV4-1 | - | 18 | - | CASSQELTEWTTSYEQYF | TGCGCCAGCAGCCAAGAGCTTACAGAATGGACTACCTCCTACGAGCAGTACTTC
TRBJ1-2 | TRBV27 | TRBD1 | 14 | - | CASSADWTGRGYTF | TGTGCCAGCAGTGCCGATTGGACAGGGAGGGGCTACACCTTC
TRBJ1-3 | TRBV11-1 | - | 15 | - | CASSSNPASGNTIYF | TGTGCCAGCAGCTCGAACCCCGCTTCTGGAAACACCATATATTTT
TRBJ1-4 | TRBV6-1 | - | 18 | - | CASSEALGRASANEKLFF | TGTGCCAGCAGTGAAGCTCTAGGAAGGGCGTCAGCTAATGAAAAACTGTTTTTT
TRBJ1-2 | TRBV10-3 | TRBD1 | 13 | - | CAITLRQGHGYTF | TGTGCCATCACCTTAAGACAGGGTCATGGCTACACCTTC
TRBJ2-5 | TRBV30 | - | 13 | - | CAWSPYSPETQYF | TGTGCCTGGAGTCCTTATAGCCCGGAGACCCAGTACTTC
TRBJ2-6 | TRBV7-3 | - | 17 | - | CASSLLSLGAGANVLTF | TGTGCCAGCAGCTTACTGTCCCTGGGGGCTGGGGCCAACGTCCTGACTTTC
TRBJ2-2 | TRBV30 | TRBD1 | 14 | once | CAWSKGGKTGELFF | TGTGCCTGGAGTAAAGGGGGCAAAACCGGGGAGCTGTTTTTT
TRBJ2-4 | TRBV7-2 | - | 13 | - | CASSLGTKNIQYF | TGTGCCAGCAGCCTTGGGACCAAAAACATTCAGTACTTC
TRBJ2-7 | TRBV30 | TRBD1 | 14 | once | CAWKSSTGRYEQYF | TGTGCCTGGAAATCGTCGACAGGGCGCTACGAGCAGTACTTC
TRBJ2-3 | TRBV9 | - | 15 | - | CASSARRGITDTQYF | TGTGCCAGCAGCGCCCGACGGGGTATCACAGATACGCAGTATTTT
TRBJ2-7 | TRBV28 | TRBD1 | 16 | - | CASSSTSTGTRYEQYF | TGTGCCAGCAGTTCCACTTCGACAGGGACAAGATACGAGCAGTACTTC
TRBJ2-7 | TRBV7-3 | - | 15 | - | CASSLLSPPPYEQYF | TGTGCCAGCAGCTTACTCTCGCCACCCCCCTACGAGCAGTACTTC
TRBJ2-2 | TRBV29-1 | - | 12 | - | CSVAQNTGELFF | TGCAGCGTTGCGCAGAACACCGGGGAGCTGTTTTTT
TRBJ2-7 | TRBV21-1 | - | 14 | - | CASGGVSEPYEQYF | TGTGCCAGCGGGGGAGTTAGCGAACCCTACGAGCAGTACTTC
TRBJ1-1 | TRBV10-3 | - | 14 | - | CAISDSRENTEAFF | TGTGCCATCAGTGATTCCAGGGAGAACACTGAAGCTTTCTTT
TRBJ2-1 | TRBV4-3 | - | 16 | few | CASSQDRGSSYNEQFF | TGCGCCAGCAGCCAAGATAGAGGGAGCTCCTACAATGAGCAGTTCTTC
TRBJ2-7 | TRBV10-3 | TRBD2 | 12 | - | CAIGPGLVGSYF | TGTGCCATCGGTCCGGGACTAGTCGGATCCTACTTC
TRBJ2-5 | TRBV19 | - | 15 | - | CASRSSGLGQETQYF | TGTGCCAGTAGATCCTCCGGCTTGGGGCAAGAGACCCAGTACTTC
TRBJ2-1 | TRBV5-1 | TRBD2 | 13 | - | CASGAGVYNEQFF | TGCGCCAGCGGAGCGGGAGTCTACAATGAGCAGTTCTTC
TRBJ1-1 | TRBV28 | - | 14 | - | CASSFILAGTEAFF | TGTGCCAGCAGTTTTATATTGGCGGGCACTGAAGCTTTCTTT
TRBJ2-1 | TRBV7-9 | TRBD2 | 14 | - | CASSLETSANEQFF | TGTGCCAGCAGCTTGGAGACTAGCGCCAATGAGCAGTTCTTC
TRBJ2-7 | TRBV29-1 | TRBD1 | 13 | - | CSVPGTGANEQYF | TGCAGCGTTCCCGGGACAGGGGCGAACGAGCAGTACTTC
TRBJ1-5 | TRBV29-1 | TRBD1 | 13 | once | CSVGQGVDQPQHF | TGCAGCGTTGGACAGGGGGTCGATCAGCCCCAGCATTTT
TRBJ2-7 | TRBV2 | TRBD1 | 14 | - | CASRMDRGSYEQYF | TGTGCCAGCCGGATGGACAGGGGCTCCTACGAGCAGTACTTC
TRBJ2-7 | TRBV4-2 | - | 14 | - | CASSQDGGGYEQYF | TGTGCCAGCAGCCAAGATGGAGGCGGATACGAGCAGTACTTC
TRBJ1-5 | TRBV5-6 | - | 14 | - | CASSLEGFNQPQHF | TGTGCCAGCAGCTTGGAGGGGTTCAATCAGCCCCAGCATTTT